This TCR beta chain is from a study of identical twins. Whole-study findings and limits: Sequences that were beta out-of-frame showed weaker excess twin sharing. Insertions were reduced in abundant cord blood beta clonotypes but not in memory repertoires.

TCRdb recomputed calls from the 5' RACE reads with MiXCR, one row per CDR3 protein. This table has a few hundred thousand distinct CDR3 sequences, approximately 10% appearing once. Notes on this clonotype: Its antigen is unknown.

Trimming pared 2 bases from V and 4 bases from J, leaving 8 bases between. The V gene's germline CDR1 is SGHKS and CDR2 YYEKEE (reference sequence). This CDR3 is 13 amino acids long. These same records also appear under a second study, on yellow fever vaccine responses in identical twins.

V is TRBV5-5 and J is TRBJ2-3; D is possibly TRBD2 (5 bases). This TCR was sampled from a woman under 30 in good health. Sequencing was carried out using PBMCs. The CDR3 is CASSFEGSDTQYF. The CDR3 nucleotides read TGTGCCAGCAGCTTTGAGGGCTCAGATACGCAGTATTTT.